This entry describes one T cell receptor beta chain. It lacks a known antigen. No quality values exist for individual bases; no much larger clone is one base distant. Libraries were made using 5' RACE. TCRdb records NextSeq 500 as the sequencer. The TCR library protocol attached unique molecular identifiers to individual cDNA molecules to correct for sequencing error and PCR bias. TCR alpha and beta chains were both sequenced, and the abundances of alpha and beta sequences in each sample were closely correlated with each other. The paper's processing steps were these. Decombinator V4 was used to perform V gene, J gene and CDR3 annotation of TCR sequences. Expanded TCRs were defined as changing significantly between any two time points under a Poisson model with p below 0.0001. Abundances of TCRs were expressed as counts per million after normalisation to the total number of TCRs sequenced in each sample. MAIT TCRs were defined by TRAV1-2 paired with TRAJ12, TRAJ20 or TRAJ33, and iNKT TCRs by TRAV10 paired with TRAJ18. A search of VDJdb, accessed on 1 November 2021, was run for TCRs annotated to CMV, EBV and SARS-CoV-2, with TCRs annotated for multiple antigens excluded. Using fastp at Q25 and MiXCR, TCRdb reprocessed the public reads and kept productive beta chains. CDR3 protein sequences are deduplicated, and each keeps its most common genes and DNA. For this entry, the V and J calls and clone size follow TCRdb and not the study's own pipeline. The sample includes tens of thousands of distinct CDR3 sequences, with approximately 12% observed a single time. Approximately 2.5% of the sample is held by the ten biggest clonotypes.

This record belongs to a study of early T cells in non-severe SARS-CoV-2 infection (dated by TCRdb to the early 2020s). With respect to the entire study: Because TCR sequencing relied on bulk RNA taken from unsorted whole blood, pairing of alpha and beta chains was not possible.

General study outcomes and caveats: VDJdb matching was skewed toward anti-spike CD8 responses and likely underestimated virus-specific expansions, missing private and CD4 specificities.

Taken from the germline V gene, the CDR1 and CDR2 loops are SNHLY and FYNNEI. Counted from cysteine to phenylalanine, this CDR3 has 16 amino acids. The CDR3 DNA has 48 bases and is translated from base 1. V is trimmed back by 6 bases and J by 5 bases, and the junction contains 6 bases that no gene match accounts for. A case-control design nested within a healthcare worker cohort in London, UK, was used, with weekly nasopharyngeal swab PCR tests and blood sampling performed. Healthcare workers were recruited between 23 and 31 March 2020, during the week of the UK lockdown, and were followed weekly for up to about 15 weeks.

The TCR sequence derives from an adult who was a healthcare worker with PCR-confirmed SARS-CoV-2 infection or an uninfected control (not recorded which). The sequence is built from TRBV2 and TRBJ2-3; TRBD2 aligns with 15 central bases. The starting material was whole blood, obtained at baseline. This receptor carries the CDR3 CASRDGLAGGGDTQYF. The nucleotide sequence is TGTGCCAGCAGAGATGGACTAGCGGGAGGGGGAGATACGCAGTATTTT.